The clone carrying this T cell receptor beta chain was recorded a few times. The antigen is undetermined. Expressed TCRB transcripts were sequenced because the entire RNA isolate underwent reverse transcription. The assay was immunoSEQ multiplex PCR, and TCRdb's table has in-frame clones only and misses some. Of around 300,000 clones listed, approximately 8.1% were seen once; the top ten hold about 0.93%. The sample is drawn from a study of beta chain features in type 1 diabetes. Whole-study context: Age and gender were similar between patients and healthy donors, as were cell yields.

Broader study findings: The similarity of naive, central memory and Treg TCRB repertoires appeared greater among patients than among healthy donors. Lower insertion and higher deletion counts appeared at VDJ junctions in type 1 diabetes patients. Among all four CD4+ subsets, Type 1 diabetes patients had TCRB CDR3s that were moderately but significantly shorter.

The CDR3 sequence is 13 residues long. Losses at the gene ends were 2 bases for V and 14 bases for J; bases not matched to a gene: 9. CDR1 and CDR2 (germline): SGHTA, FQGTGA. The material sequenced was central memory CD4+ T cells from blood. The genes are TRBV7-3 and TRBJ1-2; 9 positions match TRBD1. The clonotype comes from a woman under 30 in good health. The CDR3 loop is CASSLAGQGNRTF. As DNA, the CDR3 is TGTGCCAGCAGCTTAGCCGGACAGGGGAATCGGACCTTC.